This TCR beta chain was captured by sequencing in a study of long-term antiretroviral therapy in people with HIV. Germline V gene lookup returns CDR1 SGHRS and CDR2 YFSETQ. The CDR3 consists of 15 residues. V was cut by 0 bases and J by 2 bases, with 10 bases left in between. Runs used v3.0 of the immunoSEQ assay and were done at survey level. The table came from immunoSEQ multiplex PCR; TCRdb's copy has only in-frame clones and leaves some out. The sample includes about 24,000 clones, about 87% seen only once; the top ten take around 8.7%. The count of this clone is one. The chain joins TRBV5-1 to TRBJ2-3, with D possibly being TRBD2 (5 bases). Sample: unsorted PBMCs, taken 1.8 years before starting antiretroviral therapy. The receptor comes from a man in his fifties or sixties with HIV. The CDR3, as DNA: TGCGCCAGCAGCTTGGGTACGGACTTCACAGATACGCAGTATTTT. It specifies CASSLGTDFTDTQYF.